The source of this TCR beta chain is a study of shared clonotypes between healthy human individuals. This table comes from immunoSEQ multiplex PCR, and its TCRdb copy is limited to in-frame clones, with some not included. Here the sample spans 2 million to 2.5 million clones, approximately 95% being singletons. This receptor was identified in a man aged 18 to 35 in good health. Some clones in this sample may be carry-over from other donors' samples. The sequencing input was naive CD4+ T cells from PBMCs. Subset meaning: CD45RA+ positively selected.

CDR3 sequence reads: CASSLWGQGDNEQFF. The DNA for the CDR3 is TGCGCCAGCAGCTTGTGGGGACAGGGTGACAATGAGCAGTTCTTC. The J gene is TRBJ2-1, the V gene TRBV5-1; 9 positions match TRBD1. CDR1 and CDR2 (germline): SGHRS, YFSETQ. The CDR3 is 15 amino acids. V was clipped by 1 base and J by 5 bases; unmatched bases: 4.